This T cell receptor beta chain was documented in a study of graft-versus-host responses after intestinal transplantation. Study-wide context: The study gave all recipients anti-thymocyte globulin induction, then tacrolimus and steroids for about 3 years.

Points on this clone: Its antigen is undetermined.

V was shortened by 3 bases and J by 7 bases, with 17 bases between the two germline ends. The CDR3 extends over 15 amino acids. Germline V gene sequence: CDR1 SGDLS, CDR2 YYNGEE. Libraries were prepared by immunoSEQ multiplex PCR; TCRdb keeps only in-frame clonotypes and omits some of them. The sample has around 88,000 clones; around four fifths are singletons. Specimen: unstimulated CD8+ T cells sorted from spleen or lymph node cells, collected before intestinal transplant. The chain has TRBV9 and TRBJ1-5; tentative D call: TRBD1 (5 bases). This clonotype was sampled from a human donor who received an intestinal transplant. The CDR3 DNA sequence: TGTGCCAGCAGCGCCGGGGGTGACCCGGGCCAGCCCCAGCATTTT. As protein: CASSAGGDPGQPQHF.